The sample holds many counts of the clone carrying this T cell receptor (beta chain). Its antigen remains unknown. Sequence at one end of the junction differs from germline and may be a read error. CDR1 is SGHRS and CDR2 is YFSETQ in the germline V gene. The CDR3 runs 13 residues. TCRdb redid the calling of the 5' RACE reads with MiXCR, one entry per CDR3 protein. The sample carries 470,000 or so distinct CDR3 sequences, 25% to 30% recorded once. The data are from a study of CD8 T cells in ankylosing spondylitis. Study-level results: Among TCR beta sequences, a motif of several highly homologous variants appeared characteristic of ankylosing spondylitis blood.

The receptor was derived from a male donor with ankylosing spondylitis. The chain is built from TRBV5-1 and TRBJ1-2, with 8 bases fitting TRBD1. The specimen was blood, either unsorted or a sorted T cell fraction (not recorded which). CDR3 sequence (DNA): TGTGCCAGCAGCTTAGACAGGGGCTATGGCTACACCTTC. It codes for CASSLDRGYGYTF. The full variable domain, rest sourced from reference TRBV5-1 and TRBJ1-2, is KAGVTQTPRYLIKTRGQQVTLSCSPISGHRSVSWYQQTPGQGLQFLFEYFSETQRNKGNFPGRFSGRQFSNSRSEMNVSTLELGDSALYLCASSLDRGYGYTFGSGTRLTVV.